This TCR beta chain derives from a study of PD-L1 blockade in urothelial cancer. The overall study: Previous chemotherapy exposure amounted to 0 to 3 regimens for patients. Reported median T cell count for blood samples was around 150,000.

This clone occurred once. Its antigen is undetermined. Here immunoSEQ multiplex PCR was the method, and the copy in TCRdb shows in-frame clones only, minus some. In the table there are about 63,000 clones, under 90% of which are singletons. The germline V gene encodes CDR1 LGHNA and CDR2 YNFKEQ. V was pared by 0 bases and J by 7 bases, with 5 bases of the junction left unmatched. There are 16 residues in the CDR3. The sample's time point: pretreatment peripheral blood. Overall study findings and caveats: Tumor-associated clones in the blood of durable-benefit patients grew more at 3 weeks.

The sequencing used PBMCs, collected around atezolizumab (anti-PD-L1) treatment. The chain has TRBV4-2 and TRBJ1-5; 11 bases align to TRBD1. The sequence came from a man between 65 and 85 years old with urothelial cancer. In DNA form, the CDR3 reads TGTGCCAGCAGCCAAGATCCGGGACAGGGGGGGCAGCCCCAGCATTTT. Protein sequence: CASSQDPGQGGQPQHF.